A selection of T cell receptor beta chains follows, all from one sample in a study of cytomegalovirus exposure and HLA in healthy donors. Here immunoSEQ multiplex PCR was the method, and the copy in TCRdb shows in-frame clones only, minus some. The table shows roughly 130,000 clones, with approximately 84% occurring only once. Input material: PBMCs. These receptors were obtained from a boy aged 2 to 9 in good health and CMV-seronegative. The CDR3 runs from the conserved cysteine through the conserved F or W. The D gene is left open where the match is weak. Rows give clone size only sometimes, using once, few, many, or a class for an expanded clone.

DNA: TGTGCCAGCAGCTTCAGAGGTCAGCCCCAGCATTTT
CDR3: CASSFRGQPQHF
V: TRBV7-6
size: .
D: .
J: TRBJ1-5

DNA: TGCGCCAGCAGTCTTAGCGGAGATACGCAGTATTTT
CDR3: CASSLSGDTQYF
V: TRBV10-1
size: .
D: .
J: TRBJ2-3

DNA: TGTGCCAGCAGCTTAAAGGGGGGGGCCAAGAACACTGAAGCTTTCTTT
CDR3: CASSLKGGAKNTEAFF
V: TRBV7-3
size: .
D: .
J: TRBJ1-1

DNA: TGTGCCAGCAGCGGCACAGGGACCGGCGAAAAACTGTTTTTT
CDR3: CASSGTGTGEKLFF
V: TRBV9
size: .
D: .
J: TRBJ1-4

DNA: TGTGCCAGCAGCCCCCAGGGGACAGATACGCAGTATTTT
CDR3: CASSPQGTDTQYF
V: TRBV7-9
size: .
D: .
J: TRBJ2-3

DNA: TGTGCCAGCAGCTTATTCGATCAGCCCCAGCATTTT
CDR3: CASSLFDQPQHF
V: TRBV7-9
size: once
D: .
J: TRBJ1-5

DNA: TGTGCCAGCAGCCGGGTAACGACAGGGATGGGCAATCAGCCCCAGCATTTT
CDR3: CASSRVTTGMGNQPQHF
V: TRBV7-9
size: .
D: TRBD1
J: TRBJ1-5

DNA: TGTGCCAGCAGCTCGATGGGGACAGGATGGGGCAATCAGCCCCAGCATTTT
CDR3: CASSSMGTGWGNQPQHF
V: TRBV5-6
size: .
D: TRBD1
J: TRBJ1-5

DNA: TGTGCCTGGAGTGCTCAACGGAATCAGCCCCAGCATTTT
CDR3: CAWSAQRNQPQHF
V: TRBV30
size: .
D: .
J: TRBJ1-5

DNA: TGTGCCAGCAGTTATGGGCTTGCAGAGCCCCAGCATTTT
CDR3: CASSYGLAEPQHF
V: TRBV27
size: .
D: .
J: TRBJ1-5

DNA: TGTGCCAGCAGCTTAGCCTGGGGGACACTGTACAATGAGCAGTTCTTC
CDR3: CASSLAWGTLYNEQFF
V: TRBV7-6
size: once
D: .
J: TRBJ2-1

DNA: TGTGCCAGCAGCTTGGCTAGAATAGGGGCCACTGAAGCTTTCTTT
CDR3: CASSLARIGATEAFF
V: TRBV7-2
size: .
D: .
J: TRBJ1-1

DNA: TGTGCCAGCCTCTCAAGTGCGGGAGGAGCGAATGAGCAGTTCTTC
CDR3: CASLSSAGGANEQFF
V: TRBV6-1
size: few
D: TRBD2
J: TRBJ2-1

DNA: TGTGCCAGCAGCCGGGACAGTAGTGAAGCTTTCTTT
CDR3: CASSRDSSEAFF
V: TRBV5-6
size: .
D: TRBD1
J: TRBJ1-1

DNA: TGTGCCTGGAATCCCCTCCGGGGGGTCCTGCGGAATGAGCAGTTCTTC
CDR3: CAWNPLRGVLRNEQFF
V: TRBV30
size: .
D: TRBD2
J: TRBJ2-1

DNA: TGCGCCAGCAGTGAGAGAACTAGCGTATACAATGAGCAGTTCTTC
CDR3: CASSERTSVYNEQFF
V: TRBV10-1
size: .
D: TRBD2
J: TRBJ2-1

DNA: TGCGCCAGCAGCCAACATCCGGGACTAGCGGGGGTTGGGGACACAGATACGCAGTATTTT
CDR3: CASSQHPGLAGVGDTDTQYF
V: TRBV4-3
size: few
D: TRBD2
J: TRBJ2-3